This section outlines one T cell receptor (beta chain) sequence together with its context. This specimen belongs to a study of shared clonotypes between healthy human individuals. J lost 4 bases, V lost 7 bases, and 7 bases had no gene match. The CDR3 runs to 14 residues. Looked up from germline, CDR1 is LNHDA and CDR2 is SQIVND (reference sequence). Positive CCR7 selection of CD45RO-negative cells yielded the naive CD8 cells, and terminally differentiated effector memory CD45RA+ cells were excluded. Donors comprised healthy HIV-negative adults lacking recent acute infections or vaccinations. Each cell subset's genomic DNA was divided evenly among several immunoSEQ plates. Method: immunoSEQ multiplex PCR; TCRdb's copy keeps in-frame clones and lacks some. There are some 1,900,000 clones in the sample; about 95% occur only once, and less than 1.5% lies in the top ten.

Sequenced sample: naive CD8+ T cells sorted from blood. The chain has TRBV19 and TRBJ2-1, with 7 bases aligning to TRBD2. The clonotype comes from a man between 18 and 29 years old in good health. CDR3 DNA: TGTGCCAGTACAGTGGGGGAGGGTTACAATGAGCAGTTCTTC. This encodes CASTVGEGYNEQFF.